This T cell receptor beta chain emerged from a study of CD8 T cells in ankylosing spondylitis. The study's findings and limits: Enrichment of disease-linked clones was reportedly significant in matched ankylosing spondylitis synovial fluid.

TCRdb called the 5' RACE reads again in MiXCR, with one record for every CDR3 protein. The repertoire holds around 210,000 distinct CDR3 sequences, with roughly 8.2% as singletons. This clonotype was seen ten or more times. What it recognizes is unknown. With 7 bases removed from V and 1 base from J, the gap between germline ends came to 16 bases. The CDR3 runs to 16 residues. V gene TRBV12-3 or TRBV12-4 combines with J gene TRBJ2-2; perhaps TRBD2 as D (6 bases). This sequence was found in a female donor with ankylosing spondylitis or in good health (not recorded which). Input material: blood, either unsorted or a sorted T cell fraction (not recorded which). Here the CDR3 DNA reads TGTGCCAGCACCAGCGAGGCGGGGCTGAACACCGGGGAGCTGTTTTTT. Amino acid sequence: CASTSEAGLNTGELFF.